This record looks at one T cell receptor (beta chain) sequence and its context. The germline CDR1 and CDR2 sequences are KGHSH and LQKENI. This CDR3 is 15 amino acids long. The V and J ends lost 5 bases and 8 bases, in that order; junction bases with no gene match: 12. TCRdb keeps only in-frame clones here, not all; method: immunoSEQ multiplex PCR. The table lists tens of thousands of clones, approximately 80% of them singletons. PCR or immunohistochemistry showed mismatch repair deficiency in every enrolled patient. This record belongs to a study of PD-1 blockade in mismatch repair-deficient tumors. Background on the study: All were previously treated, progressing patients with 12 mismatch repair-deficient cancer types.

This chain connects TRBV18 to TRBJ1-2, with 9 bases matching TRBD1. This material consisted of peripheral blood, taken 4 weeks after starting pembrolizumab. The clonotype was recovered from an adult with mismatch repair-deficient cancer. The CDR3 nucleotides are TGTGCCAGCTCATACGCCGGGACAGGGAGTCGGGGCTACACCTTC. This codes for CASSYAGTGSRGYTF.